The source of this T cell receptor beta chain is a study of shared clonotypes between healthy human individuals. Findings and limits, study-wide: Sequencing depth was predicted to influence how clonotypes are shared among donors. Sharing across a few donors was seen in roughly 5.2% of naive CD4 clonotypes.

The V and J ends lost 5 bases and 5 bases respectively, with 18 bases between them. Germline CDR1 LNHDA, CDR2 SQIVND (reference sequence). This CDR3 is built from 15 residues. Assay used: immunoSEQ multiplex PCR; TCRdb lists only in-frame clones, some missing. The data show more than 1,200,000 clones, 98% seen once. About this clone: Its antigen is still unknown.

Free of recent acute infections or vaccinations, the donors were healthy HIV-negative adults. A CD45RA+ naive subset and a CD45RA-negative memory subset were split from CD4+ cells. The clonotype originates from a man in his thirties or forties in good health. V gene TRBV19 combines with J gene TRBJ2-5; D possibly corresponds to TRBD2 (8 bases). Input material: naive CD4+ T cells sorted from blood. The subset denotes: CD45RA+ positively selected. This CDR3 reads CASSPGTRGPETQYF. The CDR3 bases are TGTGCCAGTAGTCCCGGGACTAGGGGGCCCGAGACCCAGTACTTC.